This T cell receptor (beta chain) was sequenced during a study of blood T cell repertoires in COVID-19. Study-level background: Whether acute or convalescent, the COVID-19 samples came from the United States, Italy and Spain.

The CDR3 totals 15 residues. V was pared by 3 bases and J by 9 bases, with 19 bases between. CDR1 is SGDLS, CDR2 YYNGEE, per germline. Source study methods: Reference gene primer amplification in the assay estimated nucleated cell counts. The assay was immunoSEQ multiplex PCR, and TCRdb's table has in-frame clones only and misses some. V and J calls and clone size follow that table, whereas D and trimming were derived from the DNA. This table holds about 300,000 clones, approximately 88% found once. The TCR sequence derives from a woman aged 25-40 years who had recovered from COVID-19. Sample: peripheral blood. The rearrangement joins TRBV9 to TRBJ1-5, with D perhaps TRBD1 (6 bases). CDR3 loop: CASSELGQPSGPQHF. In DNA, the CDR3 is TGTGCCAGCAGCGAGCTTGGACAGCCCTCGGGGCCCCAGCATTTT.